A single sample gave rise to the 7 T cell receptor beta chains below, sequenced in a study of regulatory and conventional T cells in RAG deficiency. Sequencing was performed with immunoSEQ multiplex PCR; in TCRdb, only in-frame clones are kept and a portion is missing. The sample holds some 21,000 clones; just under 95% are singletons and the top ten take less than 0.85%. Genomic DNA came from blood conventional CD4+ T cells gated CD25-low CD127-high. The same data also contributed to another study, on regulatory T cells. Per that paper: Primers: 52 TRBV forward and 13 TRBJ reverse.

Sequencing input: CD4+ T cells sorted from blood. These TCRs come from a human donor in good health.

The chain employs TRBV19 and TRBJ2-3; the match to TRBD1 covers 10 bases. Germline trimming cut 3 bases from V and 2 bases from J; bases unmatched to any gene: 5. Germline V gene lookup returns CDR1 LNHDA and CDR2 SQIVND (reference sequence). The length of the CDR3 is 16 residues. CDR3 residues: CASSIRGQGTTDTQYF. The DNA for the CDR3 is TGTGCCAGTAGTATTAGGGGACAGGGGACCACAGATACGCAGTATTTT.

This chain joins TRBV28 and TRBJ2-5; D unclear. Looked up from germline, CDR1 is MDHEN and CDR2 is SYDVKM. V was clipped by 3 bases and J by 4 bases, with 9 bases between them. This CDR3 region has 13 residues. CDR3 nucleotide sequence: TGTGCCAGCAGTTTGAGGTCGTTAGAGACCCAGTACTTC. This sequence encodes CASSLRSLETQYF.

CDR3 in amino acids: CASSVGLAGADHSSYNEQFF. CDR3 sequence (DNA): TGTGCCAGCAGCGTAGGACTAGCGGGGGCCGACCACTCCTCCTACAATGAGCAGTTCTTC. V is TRBV9 and J is TRBJ2-1, with TRBD2 matching over 12 bases. With 0 bases clipped from V and 0 bases from J, the junction kept 10 bases outside the gene matches. CDR3 length: 20 amino acids. Germline-derived CDR1 and CDR2 are SGDLS and YYNGEE.

V and J are TRBV18 and TRBJ2-1; D may be TRBD1 or TRBD2 (6 bases each). V lost 2 bases, J lost 5 bases, and 16 bases lay in between. There are 16 residues in the CDR3. Germline CDR1 KGHSH, CDR2 LQKENI. CDR3 loop: CASSPGSGASDNEQFF. As DNA, the CDR3 is TGTGCCAGCTCACCAGGTTCGGGGGCTTCGGACAATGAGCAGTTCTTC.

The V call is TRBV2, the J call TRBJ1-2; D not certain. CDR3 length equals 13 residues. From germline, CDR1 is SNHLY and CDR2 FYNNEI. V lost 4 bases and J lost 4, with 10 bases in between. The CDR3: CASSVPAPYGYTF. For the CDR3, the DNA is TGTGCCAGCAGTGTACCGGCCCCCTATGGCTACACCTTC.

The rearrangement links TRBV27 to TRBJ1-1, with D hard to call. Trimming stripped 6 bases from V and 1 base from J, with 15 bases between. In germline, CDR1 is MNHEY, CDR2 SMNVEV (reference sequence). CDR3 size: 15 residues. The CDR3 spells CASSPQPRRNTEAFF. DNA for the CDR3: TGTGCCAGCAGCCCTCAGCCCCGCAGGAACACTGAAGCTTTCTTT.

This chain joins TRBV10-3 and TRBJ1-2; TRBD1 agrees at 9 bases. The junction had 7 bases not matched to a gene; V was cut back by 6 bases and J by 8 bases. The CDR3 is made up of 13 amino acids. CDR1 and CDR2 (germline): ENHRY, SYGVKD. For the CDR3, the DNA is TGTGCCATCAGCTTACAGGGGGCGGACGGCTACACCTTC. Translating it yields CAISLQGADGYTF.